Listed below are T cell receptor beta chains from one sample, sequenced in a study of blood T cell repertoires in COVID-19. TCRdb keeps only in-frame clones here, not all; method: immunoSEQ multiplex PCR. The table lists about 160,000 clones, roughly 80% of them singletons. The source material was peripheral blood. These receptors were obtained from a man in his 70s with acute or convalescent COVID-19. The CDR3 runs from the conserved cysteine through the conserved F or W. D genes are given only for firm matches. For some rows the clone size is stated as once, few or many, or as a class when expanded; others skip it.

TRBD1,TRBJ1-1,TRBV30,.,CAWRYRGDTEAFF,TGTGCCTGGAGATACAGGGGTGACACTGAAGCTTTCTTT
TRBD1,TRBJ1-4,TRBV5-8,.,CASSLESTGAANEKLFF,TGTGCCAGCAGCTTGGAGTCTACAGGGGCAGCTAATGAAAAACTGTTTTTT
TRBD2,TRBJ2-2,TRBV5-1,.,CASSPRVAGGPATGELFF,TGCGCCAGCAGCCCGAGGGTAGCGGGAGGGCCCGCCACCGGGGAGCTGTTTTTT
TRBD1,TRBJ2-5,TRBV9,few,CASSVGDRGQETQYF,TGTGCCAGCAGCGTAGGCGACAGGGGCCAAGAGACCCAGTACTTC
TRBD1,TRBJ1-1,TRBV30,few,CAWSRVTGGRNTEAFF,TGTGCCTGGAGTCGTGTGACAGGGGGCAGGAACACTGAAGCTTTCTTT
.,TRBJ2-3,TRBV11-2,.,CASTPGVFTDTQYF,TGTGCCAGCACCCCCGGGGTTTTCACAGATACGCAGTATTTT
.,TRBJ2-7,TRBV10-3,.,CAISESMVSSSYEQYF,TGTGCCATCAGTGAGTCGATGGTCTCGAGCTCCTACGAGCAGTACTTC
.,TRBJ1-2,TRBV5-8,.,CASSLSNRNYGYTF,TGTGCCAGCAGCTTGAGTAACAGAAACTATGGCTACACCTTC
.,TRBJ1-6,TRBV28,few,CASSLTGSNSPLHF,TGTGCCAGCAGTTTGACAGGCAGTAATTCACCCCTCCACTTT
.,TRBJ1-2,TRBV9,.,CASSDPGRYGYTF,TGTGCCAGCAGCGATCCAGGGAGGTATGGCTACACCTTC
TRBD1,TRBJ2-1,TRBV24-1,.,CATSDPQGGAPNEQFF,TGTGCCACCAGTGATCCCCAAGGGGGCGCCCCTAATGAGCAGTTCTTC
.,TRBJ1-6,TRBV7-9,.,CASSFDGVSPLHF,TGTGCCAGCAGCTTCGACGGGGTTTCACCCCTCCACTTT
.,TRBJ2-5,TRBV5-1,.,CASSQGVGETQYF,TGCGCCAGCAGCCAAGGGGTGGGAGAGACCCAGTACTTC
.,TRBJ2-5,TRBV6-5,.,CASSNRDGETQYF,TGTGCCAGCAGTAACAGGGATGGAGAGACCCAGTACTTC
.,TRBJ2-3,TRBV24-1,.,CATSDLRGPDTDTQYF,TGTGCCACCAGTGATTTGCGCGGGCCTGACACAGATACGCAGTATTTT
TRBD1,TRBJ2-2,TRBV28,.,CASSLTGDYTGELFF,TGTGCCAGCAGTTTGACAGGGGATTACACCGGGGAGCTGTTTTTT
TRBD2,TRBJ2-5,TRBV13,few,CASSRGGGRETQYF,TGTGCCAGCAGCCGCGGGGGGGGACGCGAGACCCAGTACTTC
.,TRBJ2-3,TRBV5-1,.,CASSLGHSGDTQYF,TGCGCCAGCAGCTTGGGACATTCTGGGGATACGCAGTATTTT
TRBD1,TRBJ1-2,TRBV28,.,CATGTGVRYGYTF,TGTGCCACCGGAACAGGGGTGCGCTATGGCTACACCTTC
TRBD2,TRBJ2-2,TRBV5-4,once,CASSLDAGVRTGELFF,TGTGCCAGCAGCTTGGATGCGGGAGTGAGGACCGGGGAGCTGTTTTTT
TRBD2,TRBJ2-2,TRBV18,.,CASSPPSSGSTGELFF,TGTGCCAGCTCACCACCGAGTAGCGGGTCCACCGGGGAGCTGTTTTTT
TRBD1,TRBJ2-5,TRBV5-1,once,CASSPGQGEKTQYF,TGCGCCAGCAGCCCCGGACAGGGGGAAAAGACCCAGTACTTC
TRBD1,TRBJ2-5,TRBV7-6,.,CASSPPGTGMTQYF,TGTGCCAGCAGCCCCCCCGGGACAGGGATGACCCAGTACTTC
TRBD1,TRBJ2-7,TRBV6-6,.,CASSPRRTGPSEQYF,TGTGCCAGCAGTCCACGCCGGACAGGGCCCTCCGAGCAGTACTTC
TRBD1,TRBJ2-7,TRBV6-1,.,CASSEGATGYEQYF,TGTGCCAGCAGTGAAGGGGCGACAGGGTACGAGCAGTACTTC
.,TRBJ1-5,TRBV6-4,.,CARGGGRDQPQHF,TGTGCCAGGGGTGGAGGGCGCGATCAGCCCCAGCATTTT
TRBD1,TRBJ1-2,TRBV7-9,.,CASSGGQGWGYTF,TGTGCCAGCAGCGGGGGACAGGGATGGGGCTACACCTTC
TRBD1,TRBJ2-2,TRBV7-2,.,CASGRQGGSTGELFF,TGTGCCAGCGGACGACAGGGGGGGAGCACCGGGGAGCTGTTTTTT
.,TRBJ2-5,TRBV3-1/TRBV3-2,.,CASSQGQGRYQETQYF,TGTGCCAGCAGCCAAGGGCAGGGAAGGTACCAAGAGACCCAGTACTTC
TRBD2,TRBJ2-3,TRBV5-1,.,CASSLVIAGGNTDTQYF,TGCGCCAGCAGCTTGGTTATTGCGGGAGGGAACACAGATACGCAGTATTTT
.,TRBJ2-7,TRBV6-5,.,CASGRGLSEQYF,TGTGCCAGCGGCAGGGGCCTGAGCGAGCAGTACTTC
TRBD1,TRBJ2-1,TRBV9,few,CASSGTTGGEVQFF,TGTGCCAGCAGCGGAACGACAGGGGGCGAGGTGCAGTTCTTC
TRBD1,TRBJ2-7,TRBV24-1,.,CATSDGDRMPLQQYF,TGTGCCACCAGTGATGGGGACAGGATGCCTCTTCAGCAGTACTTC
TRBD2,TRBJ2-2,TRBV12-5,once,CASGFAGTSGGPTGELFF,TGTGCTAGTGGTTTCGCCGGGACTAGCGGGGGCCCTACCGGGGAGCTGTTTTTT
.,TRBJ1-1,TRBV10-1,.,CATDGPEAFF,TGCGCCACCGATGGGCCCGAAGCTTTCTTT
.,TRBJ1-2,TRBV28,.,CASRPGHYYGYTF,TGTGCCAGCAGACCGGGACACTACTATGGCTACACCTTC
.,TRBJ1-5,TRBV19,.,CASSRGQGRDQPQHF,TGTGCCAGTAGTAGGGGCCAAGGGAGGGATCAGCCCCAGCATTTT
TRBD1,TRBJ1-4,TRBV6-6,.,CASSYREGAREKLFF,TGTGCCAGCAGTTACCGGGAGGGGGCGCGAGAAAAACTGTTTTTT
.,TRBJ1-1,TRBV7-2,.,CASSLMAGGNTEAFF,TGTGCCAGCAGCTTAATGGCTGGAGGGAACACTGAAGCTTTCTTT
.,TRBJ1-3,TRBV9,few,CASSGVGGLGNTIYF,TGTGCCAGCAGTGGAGTGGGGGGGCTCGGAAACACCATATATTTT
.,TRBJ2-7,TRBV6-5,.,CASSYSSAGAQYEQYF,TGTGCCAGCAGTTACAGCTCGGCGGGGGCGCAGTACGAGCAGTACTTC
.,TRBJ1-4,TRBV11-2,.,CASSFAKNEKLFF,TGTGCCAGCAGCTTTGCGAAGAATGAAAAACTGTTTTTT
TRBD2,TRBJ2-7,TRBV6-5,.,CASRGLDSSYEQYF,TGTGCCAGCAGAGGACTAGACTCGTCCTACGAGCAGTACTTC
.,TRBJ1-1,TRBV5-1,.,CASSLEARHTEAFF,TGCGCCAGCAGCTTAGAGGCTCGGCACACTGAAGCTTTCTTT
TRBD2,TRBJ2-1,TRBV28,few,CASSLRGSPHNEQFF,TGTGCCAGCAGTTTACGCGGGAGTCCCCACAATGAGCAGTTCTTC
.,TRBJ1-2,TRBV7-6,.,CASSTSGGVANYGYTF,TGTGCCAGCAGCACCTCGGGGGGGGTAGCTAACTATGGCTACACCTTC
TRBD1,TRBJ2-6,TRBV28,.,CATRDRGNAGANVLTF,TGTGCCACCAGGGACAGGGGAAATGCTGGGGCCAACGTCCTGACTTTC
.,TRBJ2-5,TRBV19,.,CASSPLGAQLGETQYF,TGTGCCAGTAGTCCTCTGGGGGCGCAGCTCGGGGAGACCCAGTACTTC
TRBD1,TRBJ1-4,TRBV6-4,.,CASSDFPGQSLPFF,TGTGCCAGCAGTGACTTTCCGGGACAGAGCCTCCCTTTTTTT
TRBD2,TRBJ2-1,TRBV7-9,.,CASSFTLADGNEQFF,TGTGCCAGCAGCTTTACACTAGCGGATGGTAATGAGCAGTTCTTC
.,TRBJ1-1,TRBV11-2,once,CASSSGGLGEAFF,TGTGCCAGCAGCTCCGGAGGTTTGGGTGAAGCTTTCTTT
.,TRBJ2-5,TRBV28,.,CAGAHRNDFQETQYF,TGTGCCGGGGCGCATCGCAATGACTTCCAAGAGACCCAGTACTTC
TRBD1,TRBJ2-5,TRBV19,.,CASSPLGGQENRGPETQYF,TGTGCCAGTAGTCCATTAGGTGGGCAGGAGAACAGGGGTCCAGAGACCCAGTACTTC